This T cell receptor (beta chain) was captured by sequencing in a study of blood T cell repertoires in COVID-19. Study as a whole: The United States, Italy and Spain were the sources of the acute and convalescent COVID-19 samples.

Authors' processing steps: Nucleated cell number was recorded as an estimate derived from reference gene primer amplification. Some clones are missing from TCRdb's copy, which holds only in-frame ones; the method was immunoSEQ multiplex PCR. Clonal size and the V and J genes are those of that table, whereas D and trimming came from the DNA. The table includes some 220,000 clones, approximately 80% detected once. Living in about two dozen US areas, the participants were between roughly 18 and 90 years of age. This clone appeared a single time. The CDR3 loop spans 17 amino acids. Germline CDR1 SEHNR, CDR2 FQNEAQ (reference sequence). V lost 0 bases and J lost 4, with 16 bases in between.

The receptor comes from a woman in her thirties or forties with acute COVID-19. The chain joins TRBV7-9 to TRBJ1-3; tentative D call: TRBD1 (6 bases). The sequencing input was PBMCs or T cells enriched from blood (not recorded which). CDR3: CASSLAGNQGKGNTIYF. The CDR3 DNA reads TGTGCCAGCAGCTTAGCTGGGAACCAGGGGAAAGGAAACACCATATATTTT.